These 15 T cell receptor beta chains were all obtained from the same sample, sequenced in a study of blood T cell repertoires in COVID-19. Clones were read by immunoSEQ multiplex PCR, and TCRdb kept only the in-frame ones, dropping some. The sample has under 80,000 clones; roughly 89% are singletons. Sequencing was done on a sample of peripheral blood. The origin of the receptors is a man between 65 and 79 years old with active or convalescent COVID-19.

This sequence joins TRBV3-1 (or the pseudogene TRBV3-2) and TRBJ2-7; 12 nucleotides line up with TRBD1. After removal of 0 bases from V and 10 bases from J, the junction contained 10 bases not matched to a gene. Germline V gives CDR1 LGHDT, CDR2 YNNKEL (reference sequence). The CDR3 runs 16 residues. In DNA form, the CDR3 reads TGTGCCAGCAGCCAAGATTTAAGGGGACAGGGGGCGTGTCAGTACTTC. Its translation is CASSQDLRGQGACQYF.

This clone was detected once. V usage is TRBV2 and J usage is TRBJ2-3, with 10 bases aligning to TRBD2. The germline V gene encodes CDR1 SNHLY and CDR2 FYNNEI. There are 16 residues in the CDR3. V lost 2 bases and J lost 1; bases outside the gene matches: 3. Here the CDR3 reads CASSERSGRGTDTQYF. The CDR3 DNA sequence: TGTGCCAGCAGTGAACGGAGCGGGAGGGGCACAGATACGCAGTATTTT.

CDR3: CAWTSTDTQYF. The CDR3 DNA is TGTGCCTGGACTAGCACAGATACGCAGTATTTT. The chain carries TRBV30 and TRBJ2-3; D is uncertain. The germline gives CDR1 GTSNPN, CDR2 SVGIG (reference sequence). Trimming cost V 4 bases and J 0 bases, with 2 bases left between them. This CDR3 comprises 11 residues.

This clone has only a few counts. The CDR3 nucleotides are TGCAGTGCTAGTAGAGGGAATCAGCCCCAGCATTTT. Protein product: CSASRGNQPQHF. The chain carries TRBV20-1 and TRBJ1-5; D unclear. V was pared by 3 bases and J by 4 bases, with 7 bases between. Germline lookup yields CDR1 DFQATT and CDR2 SNEGSKA (reference sequence). CDR3 length equals 12 residues.

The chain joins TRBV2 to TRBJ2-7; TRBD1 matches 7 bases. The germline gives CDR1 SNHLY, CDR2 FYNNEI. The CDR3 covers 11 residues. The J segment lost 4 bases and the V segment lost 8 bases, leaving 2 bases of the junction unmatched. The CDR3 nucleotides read TGTGCCAGCGACAGGGTATACGAGCAGTACTTC. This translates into CASDRVYEQYF. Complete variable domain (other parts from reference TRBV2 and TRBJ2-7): EPEVTQTPSHQVTQMGQEVILRCVPISNHLYFYWYRQILGQKVEFLVSFYNNEISEKSEIFDDQFSVERPDGSNFTLKIRSTKLEDSAMYFCASDRVYEQYFGPGTRLTVT.

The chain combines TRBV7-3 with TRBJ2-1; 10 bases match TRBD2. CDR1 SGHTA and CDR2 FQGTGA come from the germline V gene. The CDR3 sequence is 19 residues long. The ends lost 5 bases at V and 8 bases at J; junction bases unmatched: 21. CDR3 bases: TGTGCCAGCAGCCCCGCTAGCGGGAGAGGCAGGGCAACGTCCGATGAGCAGTTCTTC. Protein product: CASSPASGRGRATSDEQFF.

DNA of the CDR3: TGTGCCAGTAGTACTCAGCGGGAGGGCCCTAACTACGAGCAGTACTTC. Its protein product is CASSTQREGPNYEQYF. The chain uses TRBV19 and TRBJ2-7; TRBD2 matches at 10 bases. The trim removed 4 bases at V and 3 bases at J, leaving 9 bases unmatched. CDR3 length: 16 residues. The germline V gene encodes CDR1 LNHDA and CDR2 SQIVND (reference sequence).

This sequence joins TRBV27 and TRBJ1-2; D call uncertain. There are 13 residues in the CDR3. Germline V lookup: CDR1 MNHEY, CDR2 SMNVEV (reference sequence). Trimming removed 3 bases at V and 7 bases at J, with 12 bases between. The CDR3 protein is CASSFEGWAGYTF. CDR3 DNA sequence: TGTGCCAGCAGTTTTGAGGGTTGGGCTGGCTACACCTTC.

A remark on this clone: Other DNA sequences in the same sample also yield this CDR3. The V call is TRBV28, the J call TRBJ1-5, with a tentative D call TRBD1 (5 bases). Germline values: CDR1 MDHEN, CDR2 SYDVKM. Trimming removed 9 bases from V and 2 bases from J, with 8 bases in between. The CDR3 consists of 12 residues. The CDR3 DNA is TGTGCCAGTTCGACAGGCAATCAGCCCCAGCATTTT. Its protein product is CASSTGNQPQHF.

The CDR3 nucleotides read TGTGCCAGCAGCTTGTCCTCCGCAGGGGCAGGTGGCTACACCTTC. Translation: CASSLSSAGAGGYTF. The gene calls are TRBV5-5 and TRBJ1-2; D may be TRBD1 (6 bases). The CDR3 length is 15 residues. Trimming shortened V by 1 base and J by 7 bases, and 17 bases separated the two germline ends. The germline CDR1 and CDR2 sequences are SGHKS and YYEKEE (reference sequence).

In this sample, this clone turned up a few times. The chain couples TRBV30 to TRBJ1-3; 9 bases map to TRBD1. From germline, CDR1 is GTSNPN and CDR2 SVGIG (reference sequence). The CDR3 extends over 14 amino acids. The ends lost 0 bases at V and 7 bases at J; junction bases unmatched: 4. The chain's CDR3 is CAWSVLTGGNTIYF. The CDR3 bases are TGTGCCTGGAGTGTACTGACAGGGGGGAACACCATATATTTT. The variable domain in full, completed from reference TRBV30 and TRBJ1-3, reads SQTIHQWPATLVQPVGSPLSLECTVEGTSNPNLYWYRQAAGRGLQLLFYSVGIGQISSEVPQNLSASRPQDRQFILSSKKLLLSDSGFYLCAWSVLTGGNTIYFGEGSWLTVV.

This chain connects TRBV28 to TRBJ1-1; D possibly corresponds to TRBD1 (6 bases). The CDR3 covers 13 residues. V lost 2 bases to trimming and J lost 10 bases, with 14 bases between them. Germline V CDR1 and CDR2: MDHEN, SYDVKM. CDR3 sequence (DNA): TGTGCCAGCAGTTTAGAAGGGGGACGGGGAGCTTTCTTT. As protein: CASSLEGGRGAFF. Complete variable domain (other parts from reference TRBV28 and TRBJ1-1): DVKVTQSSRYLVKRTGEKVFLECVQDMDHENMFWYRQDPGLGLRLIYFSYDVKMKEKGDIPEGYSVSREKKERFSLILESASTNQTSMYLCASSLEGGRGAFFGQGTRLTVV.

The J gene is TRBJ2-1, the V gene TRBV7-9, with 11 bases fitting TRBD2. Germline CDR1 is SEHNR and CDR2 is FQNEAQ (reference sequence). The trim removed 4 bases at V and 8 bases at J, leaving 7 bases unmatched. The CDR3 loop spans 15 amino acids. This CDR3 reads CASSSTSGMGYEQFF. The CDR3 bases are TGTGCCAGCAGCTCGACTAGCGGGATGGGGTATGAGCAGTTCTTC.

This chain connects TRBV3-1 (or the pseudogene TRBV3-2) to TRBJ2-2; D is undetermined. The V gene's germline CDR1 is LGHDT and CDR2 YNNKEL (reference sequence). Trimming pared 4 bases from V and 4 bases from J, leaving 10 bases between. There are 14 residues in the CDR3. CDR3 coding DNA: TGTGCCAGCAGCCTCCTAGTTAGCACCGGGGAGCTGTTTTTT. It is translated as CASSLLVSTGELFF.

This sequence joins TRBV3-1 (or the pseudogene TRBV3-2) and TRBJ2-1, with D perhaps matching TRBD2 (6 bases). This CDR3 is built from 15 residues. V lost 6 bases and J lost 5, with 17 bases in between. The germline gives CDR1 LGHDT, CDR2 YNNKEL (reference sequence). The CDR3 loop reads CASRHLAKRNNEQFF. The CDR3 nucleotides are TGTGCCAGCAGACACCTAGCGAAAAGGAACAATGAGCAGTTCTTC.